The 31 T cell receptor beta chains in this list originate from one sample, sequenced in a study of shared clonotypes between healthy human individuals. TCRdb's table, derived via immunoSEQ multiplex PCR, lists solely in-frame clones and lacks some. Of a few million clones in the sample, around nine tenths are singletons; the top ten hold about 0.13%. Sequenced input: naive CD4+ T cells sorted from blood. The subset was: CD45RA+ positively selected. The receptors here all came from a young man in good health.

The V and J genes are TRBV19 and TRBJ2-3, with D unresolved. From germline, CDR1 is LNHDA and CDR2 SQIVND (reference sequence). The CDR3 is 13 residues long. V lost 0 bases to trimming and J lost 7 bases, with 8 bases between them. Written as DNA, the CDR3 is TGTGCCAGTAGTATAGATGGGCGAAATACGCAGTATTTT. Translated, it gives CASSIDGRNTQYF.

In regard to this clone: This sample includes further DNA sequences coding for the same CDR3. The V and J genes are TRBV5-1 and TRBJ2-5, with 11 bases that match TRBD2. V lost 0 bases to trimming and J lost 1 base; unmatched junction nucleotides: 2. Germline V gives CDR1 SGHRS, CDR2 YFSETQ. This CDR3 comprises 16 residues. The chain's CDR3 is CASSLALAGGQETQYF. The CDR3 coding sequence is TGCGCCAGCAGCTTGGCGCTAGCGGGGGGCCAAGAGACCCAGTACTTC.

Written as DNA, the CDR3 is TGTGCCAGCAGTGAAGACAGGGGCCGGGGTACTGAAGCTTTCTTT. Its protein product is CASSEDRGRGTEAFF. V is TRBV2 and J is TRBJ1-1, with 7 bases matching TRBD1. This CDR3 has 15 amino acids. V gave up 1 base and J gave up 5 bases; unmatched junction bases: 7. The germline CDR1 and CDR2 sequences are SNHLY and FYNNEI.

This rearrangement joins TRBV6-5 to TRBJ2-1; no clear D. The CDR3 sequence is 15 residues long. V was shortened by 2 bases and J by 5 bases, with 13 bases between the two germline ends. Per the germline V gene, CDR1 is MNHEY and CDR2 is SVGAGI. For the CDR3, the DNA is TGTGCCAGCAGTTACGACCGGACCCGAAACAATGAGCAGTTCTTC. Translating gives CASSYDRTRNNEQFF.

The V gene is TRBV28, the J gene TRBJ1-5, with TRBD1 as a possible D gene (5 bases). The V gene lost 6 bases and the J gene lost 2 bases, with 14 bases spanning the gap. This CDR3 is built from 15 residues. The germline V gene has CDR1 MDHEN and CDR2 SYDVKM. The CDR3 nucleotides are TGTGCCAGCAGCTCCGGAGTACAGGGCAATCAGCCCCAGCATTTT. This sequence encodes CASSSGVQGNQPQHF.

With regard to this clone: The sample has other DNA sequences that encode this CDR3 too. The chain links TRBV6-5 to TRBJ1-3, with 11 bases aligning to TRBD1. Germline V gene lookup returns CDR1 MNHEY and CDR2 SVGAGI. V dropped 5 bases and J dropped 4; count of bases not matched to a gene: 4. The CDR3 length is 15 residues. CDR3 in DNA: TGTGCCAGCAGTCGCGGACAGGGGGCAGGAAACACCATATATTTT. Amino acid sequence: CASSRGQGAGNTIYF.

V and J are TRBV9 and TRBJ2-1, with 8 bases aligning to TRBD2. CDR1 is SGDLS and CDR2 is YYNGEE in the germline V gene. The CDR3 is 17 amino acids. V was pared by 1 base and J by 3 bases, with 9 bases of the junction left unmatched. Here the CDR3 reads CASSVIFGSGSYNEQFF. In DNA form, the CDR3 reads TGTGCCAGCAGCGTAATATTCGGGAGCGGGAGCTACAATGAGCAGTTCTTC.

V usage is TRBV27 and J usage is TRBJ2-3; no firm D call. The germline CDR1 and CDR2 sequences are MNHEY and SMNVEV (reference sequence). CDR3 length: 13 amino acids. Trimming pared 5 bases from V and 2 bases from J, leaving 8 bases between. As DNA, the CDR3 is TGTGCCAGCAGTGATAGGGACACAGATACGCAGTATTTT. Translated: CASSDRDTDTQYF.

In its sample, this clone was seen once. DNA for the CDR3: TGCGCCAGCAGCCCGGAAATTCAGACAGGTTTTCAGCCCCAGCATTTT. Its translation is CASSPEIQTGFQPQHF. This chain joins TRBV4-1 and TRBJ1-5, with D possibly being TRBD1 (6 bases). The CDR3 contains 16 residues. The V and J ends lost 4 bases and 6 bases respectively, with 19 bases between them. In germline, CDR1 is MGHRA, CDR2 YSYEKL.

V gene TRBV7-2 combines with J gene TRBJ2-7; TRBD1 matches at 8 bases. The V segment lost 6 bases and the J segment 2 bases; nucleotides outside the gene matches: 12. CDR3 length equals 16 residues. Germline V lookup: CDR1 SGHTA, CDR2 FQGNSA. The CDR3: CASRTAGTGGPYEQYF. The DNA for the CDR3 is TGTGCCAGCAGAACCGCGGGGACAGGCGGTCCCTACGAGCAGTACTTC.

The sample holds one count of this clone. This rearrangement joins TRBV30 to TRBJ2-5; D tentatively fits TRBD1 or TRBD2 (6 bases each). This CDR3 contains 13 residues. Germline-derived CDR1 and CDR2 are GTSNPN and SVGIG (reference sequence). V gave up 3 bases and J gave up 9 bases, with 17 bases separating them. The CDR3 here is CAWRNTGAQAQYF. The CDR3 nucleotides read TGTGCCTGGAGAAACACGGGGGCGCAGGCCCAGTACTTC.

The chain employs TRBV5-1 and TRBJ2-5; 11 bases are shared with TRBD2. The tail of the sequence fits TRBJ2-7 better, so the J call may be wrong. CDR3 length equals 16 residues. From germline, CDR1 is SGHRS and CDR2 YFSETQ. The CDR3 DNA sequence: TGCGCCAGCAGCTTGGGCGGGACTAGCGGCGGCTACGAGCAGTACTTC. Amino acids: CASSLGGTSGGYEQYF.

The rearrangement uses TRBV5-4 and TRBJ2-3; tentatively, D is TRBD2 (5 bases). This CDR3 has 15 residues. V lost 5 bases to trimming and J lost 3 bases, with 16 bases between them. Germline CDR1 is SGHNT and CDR2 is YYREEE (reference sequence). DNA of the CDR3: TGTGCCAGCAGGTTAGCGCTTAGTATAACAGATACGCAGTATTTT. The encoded protein is CASRLALSITDTQYF. Together with reference TRBV5-4 and TRBJ2-3, the CDR3 gives the full variable domain: ETGVTQSPTHLIKTRGQQVTLRCSSQSGHNTVSWYQQALGQGPQFIFQYYREEENGRGNFPPRFSGLQFPNYSSELNVNALELDDSALYLCASRLALSITDTQYFGPGTRLTVL.

The chain joins TRBV5-1 to TRBJ2-5, with D possibly being TRBD1 (6 bases). The germline V and J ends were trimmed by 4 bases and 4 bases, with 11 bases remaining between them. The CDR3 consists of 13 residues. Germline V CDR1 and CDR2: SGHRS, YFSETQ. Here the CDR3 reads CASSRDTGETQYF. DNA of the CDR3: TGCGCCAGCAGCCGGGACACGGGAGAGACCCAGTACTTC.

The rearrangement joins TRBV18 to TRBJ1-5; D call uncertain. This CDR3 comprises 15 residues. Trimming removed 3 bases at V and 4 bases at J, with 13 bases between. Germline CDR1 KGHSH, CDR2 LQKENI. The DNA for the CDR3 is TGTGCCAGCTCACCTGACCGGGCCCCGAATCAGCCCCAGCATTTT. Protein product: CASSPDRAPNQPQHF.

The chain employs TRBV19 and TRBJ2-5, with 8 nucleotides matching TRBD1. CDR3 size: 14 residues. Germline loops: CDR1 LNHDA, CDR2 SQIVND (reference sequence). With V trimmed by 4 bases and J by 4 bases, 5 bases remained unmatched. The CDR3 sequence is CASSRSGGGETQYF. In DNA form, the CDR3 reads TGTGCCAGTAGTAGATCAGGGGGCGGAGAGACCCAGTACTTC.

This chain connects TRBV7-8 to TRBJ2-7; the match to TRBD1 covers 8 bases. This CDR3 is built from 14 residues. The germline CDR1 and CDR2 sequences are SGHVS and FQNEAQ. The trim removed 6 bases at V and 3 bases at J, leaving 7 bases unmatched. The CDR3 sequence: CASRRGTGSYEQYF. The CDR3 nucleotides read TGTGCCAGCAGACGCGGGACAGGAAGCTACGAGCAGTACTTC.

The V gene is TRBV2, the J gene TRBJ1-1, with 7 nucleotides matching TRBD1. The CDR3 extends over 13 amino acids. J was trimmed by 0 bases and V by 8 bases; bases with no gene match: 3. Germline CDR1 and CDR2: SNHLY and FYNNEI. CDR3 sequence (DNA): TGTGCCAGCCAGGGGGAAATGAACACTGAAGCTTTCTTT. It is translated as CASQGEMNTEAFF.

This clone showed up just a few times. The sample holds other DNA sequences that translate to the same CDR3. The gene calls are TRBV19 and TRBJ1-2, with a weak D call TRBD1 (5 bases). This CDR3 is 12 amino acids long. Trimming left V 4 bases short and J 5 bases short, with 8 bases between. The germline CDR1 and CDR2 sequences are LNHDA and SQIVND (reference sequence). The CDR3 nucleotides are TGTGCCAGTAGTACCGGGGGTTATGGCTACACCTTC. It is translated as CASSTGGYGYTF.

V is TRBV2 and J is TRBJ2-7; D gene uncertain. The CDR3 consists of 13 residues. Germline CDR1 reads SNHLY; CDR2 reads FYNNEI. Trimming removed 4 bases from V and 4 bases from J, with 11 bases in between. CDR3 in amino acids: CASSAQQIYEQYF. For the CDR3, the DNA is TGTGCCAGCAGTGCCCAGCAAATTTACGAGCAGTACTTC.

The CDR3 loop is CASSLAGTANQPQHF. CDR3 nucleotide sequence: TGCGCCAGCAGCTTGGCTGGGACGGCCAATCAGCCCCAGCATTTT. The chain links TRBV5-1 to TRBJ1-5, with D maybe TRBD1 (5 bases). V dropped 0 bases and J dropped 3 bases, with 10 bases sitting between them. There are 15 residues in the CDR3. Germline V gives CDR1 SGHRS, CDR2 YFSETQ.

The V gene is TRBV6-5, the J gene TRBJ1-1; TRBD1 might be the D (5 bases). The CDR3 totals 14 residues. The V end was cut by 0 bases, the J end by 7 bases, with 12 bases between. CDR1 is MNHEY, CDR2 SVGAGI, per germline. The CDR3: CASSYSQVLGEAFF. DNA for the CDR3: TGTGCCAGCAGTTACTCACAGGTGCTCGGTGAAGCTTTCTTT.

V gene TRBV2 combines with J gene TRBJ1-5, with D maybe TRBD1 (6 bases). CDR1 and CDR2 from the germline V gene are SNHLY and FYNNEI. The CDR3 contains 14 residues. The germline V and J ends were trimmed by 4 bases and 7 bases, with 14 bases remaining between them. The CDR3 sequence is CASSVPGGQQPQHF. CDR3 in DNA: TGTGCCAGCAGTGTCCCCGGGGGGCAGCAGCCCCAGCATTTT.

The V and J genes are TRBV6-1 and TRBJ2-3; D is unclear. This CDR3 spans 12 amino acids. Germline CDR1 and CDR2: MNHNS and SASEGT. Trimming removed 5 bases at V and 5 bases at J, with 8 bases between. CDR3 in DNA: TGTGCCAGCAGTATGCACGAAGATACGCAGTATTTT. Translated, it gives CASSMHEDTQYF.

The chain links TRBV27 to TRBJ1-2, with D uncertain. V lost 4 bases and J lost 4, with 16 bases in between. This CDR3 has 15 amino acids. Germline CDR1 and CDR2: MNHEY and SMNVEV (reference sequence). The CDR3 loop is CASSSPGRSIYGYTF. The CDR3, as DNA: TGTGCCAGCAGTTCCCCCGGACGCTCCATCTATGGCTACACCTTC.

The J gene is TRBJ2-5, the V gene TRBV5-1, with D possibly TRBD1 on 6 matching bases. Germline CDR1 is SGHRS and CDR2 is YFSETQ. The CDR3 contains 15 residues. V lost 2 bases to trimming and J lost 4 bases, with 15 bases between them. CDR3 sequence: CASSLDGTPIETQYF. The CDR3 DNA is TGCGCCAGCAGCTTAGACGGGACACCTATAGAGACCCAGTACTTC.

This clone was counted between two and nine times. At the DNA level, this CDR3 is encoded by other sequences in the same sample as well. The CDR3 nucleotides read TGTGCCAGCAGCTCGAACTACGAGCAGTACTTC. Its translation: CASSSNYEQYF. The chain combines TRBV7-2 with TRBJ2-7; D not resolved. The CDR3 spans 11 residues. Looked up from germline, CDR1 is SGHTA and CDR2 is FQGNSA. Trimming removed 4 bases at V and 3 bases at J, with 4 bases between.

This rearrangement joins TRBV7-6 to TRBJ2-5; D is tentatively TRBD1 or TRBD2 (5 bases each). Germline V lookup: CDR1 SGHVS, CDR2 FNYEAQ. Trimming pared 3 bases from V and 5 bases from J, leaving 10 bases between. The CDR3 contains 13 residues. CDR3 sequence reads: CASSFPGLETQYF. Written as DNA, the CDR3 is TGTGCCAGCAGCTTCCCGGGGCTGGAGACCCAGTACTTC.

The CDR3 spells CASSLVRGRGSPALHF. CDR3 nucleotides: TGTGCCAGCAGCTTAGTCCGTGGCAGGGGATCACCGGCCCTCCACTTT. The rearrangement links TRBV7-2 to TRBJ1-6; TRBD1 might be the D (6 bases). The CDR3 is 16 amino acids. CDR1 is SGHTA and CDR2 is FQGNSA in the germline V gene. Trimming removed 1 base from V and 14 bases from J, with 21 bases in between.

The chain links TRBV18 to TRBJ2-5; a weak D match, TRBD2 (5 bases). The CDR3 consists of 14 residues. V was trimmed by 3 bases and J by 5 bases, leaving 13 bases between them. Germline-derived CDR1 and CDR2 are KGHSH and LQKENI. The chain's CDR3 is CASSPIREGETQYF. The CDR3 DNA is TGTGCCAGCTCACCTATACGGGAAGGGGAGACCCAGTACTTC.

The V gene is TRBV4-3, the J gene TRBJ2-3; 10 bases align to TRBD2. The J segment lost 4 bases and the V segment lost 1 base, leaving 11 bases of the junction unmatched. Per the germline V gene, CDR1 is LGHNA and CDR2 is YSLEER. The CDR3 loop spans 18 amino acids. The CDR3 reads CASSQVGGSSGRADTQYF. CDR3 coding DNA: TGCGCCAGCAGCCAAGTGGGGGGGTCGAGCGGGAGGGCAGATACGCAGTATTTT.